The 8 T cell receptor beta chains presented below share a single source sample, sequenced in a study of CD8 T cells in Susac syndrome. It was with random hexamers that about 0.45 to 1 ug RNA was reverse transcribed. TCRdb processed the immunoSEQ multiplex PCR reads anew with MiXCR; each CDR3 protein has one entry. This sample carries 160,000 or so distinct CDR3 sequences, 93% of them seen once, and the ten largest clones take approximately 0.14%. Material: CD4+ T cells from PBMCs. These receptors were taken from a human donor in good health.

V is TRBV3-1 and J is TRBJ1-1; D is unclear. V lost 5 bases, J lost 4 bases, and 14 bases lay in between. This CDR3 is built from 14 residues. CDR1 and CDR2 (germline): LGHDT, YNNKEL (reference sequence). This chain's CDR3 is CASSTLYEGTEAFF. CDR3 nucleotide sequence: TGTGCCAGCAGCACCCTTTATGAGGGCACTGAAGCTTTCTTT.

The chain recombines TRBV29-1 with TRBJ1-1; possible D gene TRBD1, 6 bases. Germline V gene data show CDR1 as SQVTM and CDR2 as ANQGSEA. This CDR3 spans 16 amino acids. V was clipped by 2 bases and J by 0 bases, with 16 bases between them. The CDR3 nucleotides are TGCAGCGTTGAAAATCCGACAGGTCGGATGAACACTGAAGCTTTCTTT. Its translation is CSVENPTGRMNTEAFF. The full variable domain, in which reference TRBV29-1 and TRBJ1-1 provide the parts outside the CDR3, is SAVISQKPSRDICQRGTSLTIQCQVDSQVTMMFWYRQQPGQSLTLIATANQGSEATYESGFVIDKFPISRPNLTFSTLTVSNMSPEDSSIYLCSVENPTGRMNTEAFFGQGTRLTVV.

V is TRBV7-2 and J is TRBJ2-1, with D maybe TRBD2 (6 bases). V was cut by 6 bases and J by 7 bases, with 19 bases left in between. The CDR3 is 15 amino acids. Germline CDR1 is SGHTA and CDR2 is FQGNSA. The CDR3 loop is CASSSMAGRWNEQFF. In DNA, the CDR3 is TGTGCCAGCAGTTCTATGGCGGGGCGTTGGAATGAGCAGTTCTTC.

This clonotype was detected once. The V gene is TRBV3-1, the J gene TRBJ2-7; tentative D call: TRBD1 (5 bases). From germline, CDR1 is LGHDT and CDR2 YNNKEL (reference sequence). The CDR3 runs 15 residues. V lost 3 bases and J lost 1, with 13 bases in between. Here the CDR3 DNA reads TGTGCCAGCAGCCAGGGGCAGGTACCATCCTACGAGCAGTACTTC. It codes for CASSQGQVPSYEQYF.

CDR3 coding DNA: TGTGCCAGTAGTTTAACAGGGGACACCGGGGAGCTGTTTTTT. Translating it yields CASSLTGDTGELFF. This chain joins TRBV19 and TRBJ2-2; 7 nucleotides match TRBD1. The ends lost 5 bases at V and 3 bases at J; junction bases unmatched: 3. In germline, CDR1 is LNHDA, CDR2 SQIVND (reference sequence). This CDR3 has 14 amino acids.

J is TRBJ1-1 and V is TRBV29-1; D is uncertain. V dropped 4 bases and J dropped 6 bases, with 15 bases sitting between them. Germline V CDR1 and CDR2: SQVTM, ANQGSEA. CDR3 length: 13 residues. DNA for the CDR3: TGCAGCGTTGGTGGAGGGCGGTTGGCTGAAGCTTTCTTT. Protein sequence: CSVGGGRLAEAFF.

The gene calls are TRBV9 and TRBJ2-6; 11 nucleotides agree with TRBD1. Germline V CDR1 and CDR2: SGDLS, YYNGEE. The CDR3 spans 18 residues. Trimming at V came to 2 bases and at J to 2 bases, leaving 6 bases not matched to a gene. CDR3: CASSVDRGQSTGANVLTF. Written as DNA, the CDR3 is TGTGCCAGCAGCGTGGACAGGGGGCAATCGACTGGGGCCAACGTCCTGACTTTC.

The gene calls are TRBV6-6 and TRBJ2-1, with a possible D match to TRBD2 (6 bases). The germline V gene has CDR1 MNHNY and CDR2 SVGAGI (reference sequence). The V gene lost 7 bases and the J gene lost 6 bases, with 13 bases spanning the gap. This CDR3 spans 13 amino acids. The CDR3 spells CASTPGTVNEQFF. CDR3 nucleotide sequence: TGTGCCAGCACCCCTGGGACTGTCAATGAGCAGTTCTTC.